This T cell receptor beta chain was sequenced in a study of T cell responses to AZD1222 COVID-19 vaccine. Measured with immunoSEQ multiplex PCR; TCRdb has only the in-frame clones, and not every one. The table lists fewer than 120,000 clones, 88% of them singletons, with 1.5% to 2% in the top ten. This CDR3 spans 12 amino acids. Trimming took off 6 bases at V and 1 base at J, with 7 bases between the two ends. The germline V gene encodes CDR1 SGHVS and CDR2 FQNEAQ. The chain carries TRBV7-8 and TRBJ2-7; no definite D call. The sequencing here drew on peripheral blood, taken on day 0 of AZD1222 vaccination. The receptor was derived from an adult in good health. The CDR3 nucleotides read TGTGCCAGCAGGTCGTCTTCCTACGAGCAGTACTTC. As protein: CASRSSSYEQYF.